What follows are 18 T cell receptor beta chains derived from one specimen sequenced in a study of T cell responses to AZD1222 COVID-19 vaccine. Some clones are missing from TCRdb's copy, which holds only in-frame ones; the method was immunoSEQ multiplex PCR. The profile shows about 120,000 clones, approximately 92% of them singletons. Specimen: peripheral blood, collected on day 0 of AZD1222 vaccination. Receptor source: an adult in good health.

The chain combines TRBV28 with TRBJ1-5; tentative D call: TRBD1 (5 bases). Germline CDR1 MDHEN, CDR2 SYDVKM. The CDR3 covers 15 residues. Trimming left V 6 bases short and J 0 bases short, with 12 bases between. The CDR3 DNA follows: TGTGCCAGCAGGTTCAGGGTAAGTAGCAATCAGCCCCAGCATTTT. Protein product: CASRFRVSSNQPQHF.

This rearrangement joins TRBV28 to TRBJ2-3; TRBD2 aligns across 12 bases. V gave up 1 base and J gave up 2 bases; unmatched junction bases: 10. The CDR3 contains 19 residues. Per germline, CDR1 MDHEN and CDR2 SYDVKM. CDR3 DNA sequence: TGTGCCAGCAGTTTATCGCTAGCGGGAGGGCCGGGTGTCACAGATACGCAGTATTTT. This encodes CASSLSLAGGPGVTDTQYF.

V gene TRBV19 combines with J gene TRBJ2-1, with D perhaps assigned TRBD1 or TRBD2 (5 bases each). The ends were cut back, 6 bases at V and 6 bases at J, with 12 bases in the middle. The CDR3 has 13 residues. The germline V gene encodes CDR1 LNHDA and CDR2 SQIVND (reference sequence). This CDR3 is CASRTGTPNEQFF. CDR3 nucleotide sequence: TGTGCCAGTAGAACCGGGACCCCCAATGAGCAGTTCTTC.

In its sample, this clone was seen a few times. The chain employs TRBV5-6 and TRBJ1-1, with a possible D match to TRBD1 (5 bases). V shed 4 bases and J shed 2 bases, with 21 bases lying between them. Germline loops: CDR1 SGHDT, CDR2 YYEEEE. The CDR3 is 17 amino acids. The CDR3, as DNA: TGTGCCAGCAGCCCCCCCTTCTTGGCAGGGCCTAACACTGAAGCTTTCTTT. Translated: CASSPPFLAGPNTEAFF. Together with reference TRBV5-6 and TRBJ1-1, the CDR3 gives the full variable domain: DAGVTQSPTHLIKTRGQQVTLRCSPKSGHDTVSWYQQALGQGPQFIFQYYEEEERQRGNFPDRFSGHQFPNYSSELNVNALLLGDSALYLCASSPPFLAGPNTEAFFGQGTRLTVV.

The chain combines TRBV12-3 or TRBV12-4 with TRBJ2-1; no clear D gene. The CDR3 contains 12 residues. V dropped 5 bases and J dropped 8 bases, with 10 bases sitting between them. This chain's CDR3 is CASSRTSDEQFF. The CDR3 nucleotides read TGTGCCAGCAGTCGGACCAGCGATGAGCAGTTCTTC.

This chain connects TRBV28 to TRBJ2-7, with 7 nucleotides matching TRBD1. CDR3 length: 16 amino acids. The germline V gene has CDR1 MDHEN and CDR2 SYDVKM. The trim removed 3 bases at V and 5 bases at J, leaving 13 bases unmatched. Here the CDR3 DNA reads TGTGCCAGCAGTTTTCTTACAGGGGCGGCATTCCACGAGCAGTACTTC. Protein: CASSFLTGAAFHEQYF.

V usage is TRBV13 and J usage is TRBJ2-2, with 8 bases fitting TRBD1. Germline CDR1 is PRHDT and CDR2 is FYEKMQ (reference sequence). V was clipped by 5 bases and J by 3 bases; unmatched bases: 5. This CDR3 comprises 15 residues. The CDR3 sequence is CASSPGTGYTGELFF. The CDR3 DNA follows: TGTGCCAGCAGCCCGGGGACAGGCTACACCGGGGAGCTGTTTTTT.

The chain has TRBV3-1 (or the pseudogene TRBV3-2) and TRBJ1-5; 7 bases map to TRBD1. The CDR3 totals 15 residues. Germline CDR1 reads LGHDT; CDR2 reads YNNKEL (reference sequence). V lost 1 base and J lost 6; bases outside the gene matches: 6. The CDR3 here is CASSQGQGGLQPQHF. The CDR3 nucleotides are TGTGCCAGCAGCCAAGGACAGGGTGGACTTCAGCCCCAGCATTTT.

The chain couples TRBV28 to TRBJ1-5; 7 nucleotides line up with TRBD1. Germline V gene lookup returns CDR1 MDHEN and CDR2 SYDVKM. V lost 6 bases to trimming and J lost 7 bases; unmatched junction nucleotides: 6. This CDR3 spans 13 amino acids. The CDR3 spells CASRRQGEQPQHF. Here the CDR3 DNA reads TGTGCCAGCAGACGACAGGGTGAGCAGCCCCAGCATTTT.

In this sample, this clone turned up a few times. The chain combines TRBV4-1 with TRBJ2-7; TRBD1 agrees at 11 bases. CDR3 length: 17 residues. In germline, CDR1 is MGHRA, CDR2 YSYEKL. V lost 0 bases to trimming and J lost 3 bases; unmatched junction nucleotides: 7. The CDR3 sequence is CASSQEDGTGGFYEQYF. For the CDR3, the DNA is TGCGCCAGCAGCCAAGAGGACGGGACAGGGGGATTCTACGAGCAGTACTTC.

This chain uses TRBV5-1 with TRBJ1-2; D is possibly TRBD1 (5 bases). The CDR3 runs 11 residues. Trimming shortened V by 3 bases and J by 8 bases, and 8 bases separated the two germline ends. CDR1 is SGHRS and CDR2 is YFSETQ in the germline V gene. CDR3 residues: CASSSGFGYTF. The DNA for the CDR3 is TGCGCCAGCAGCTCAGGGTTCGGCTACACCTTC.

The rearrangement links TRBV10-2 to TRBJ2-1, with D possibly being TRBD2 (6 bases). The CDR3 consists of 14 residues. Trimming removed 6 bases from V and 9 bases from J, with 18 bases in between. The germline V gene has CDR1 WSHSY and CDR2 SAAADI. CDR3 residues: CASSTGTPTPEQFF. In DNA, the CDR3 is TGCGCCAGCAGCACCGGGACTCCCACTCCTGAGCAGTTCTTC.

The J gene is TRBJ2-1, the V gene TRBV5-1; 11 nucleotides align to TRBD1. The trim removed 4 bases at V and 4 bases at J, leaving 7 bases unmatched. Looked up from germline, CDR1 is SGHRS and CDR2 is YFSETQ. The CDR3 has 16 amino acids. The CDR3 DNA reads TGCGCCAGCAGCATATACGGGACAGGGGGATACAATGAGCAGTTCTTC. It is translated as CASSIYGTGGYNEQFF.

This sequence joins TRBV6-5 and TRBJ1-4; D ambiguous. This CDR3 spans 11 amino acids. Trimming removed 6 bases from V and 7 bases from J, with 6 bases in between. Germline CDR1 and CDR2: MNHEY and SVGAGI. The CDR3: CASRWGEKLFF. The CDR3 region has the DNA TGTGCCAGCAGATGGGGTGAAAAACTGTTTTTT.

V gene TRBV18 combines with J gene TRBJ2-2; D is perhaps TRBD1 (6 bases). Germline V gives CDR1 KGHSH, CDR2 LQKENI. Trimming stripped 0 bases from V and 2 bases from J, with 10 bases between. This CDR3 has 16 amino acids. The CDR3 here is CASSPPQGPNTGELFF. DNA of the CDR3: TGTGCCAGCTCACCACCGCAGGGGCCAAACACCGGGGAGCTGTTTTTT.

This chain links TRBV5-6 with TRBJ2-7; 9 bases align to TRBD1. The CDR3 is 14 amino acids. CDR1 and CDR2 (germline): SGHDT, YYEEEE. V lost 4 bases and J lost 2; bases outside the gene matches: 4. For the CDR3, the DNA is TGTGCCAGCAGCCAATGGACAGGGGCCTACGAGCAGTACTTC. It specifies CASSQWTGAYEQYF.

The chain carries TRBV27 and TRBJ2-7; perhaps TRBD1 as D (5 bases). The germline CDR1 and CDR2 sequences are MNHEY and SMNVEV (reference sequence). Trimming took 8 bases from V and 7 from J, leaving 12 bases between them. The CDR3 runs to 11 residues. The CDR3 DNA sequence: TGTGCCAGCGGCCGAAACAGGGAGCAGTACTTC. Translated: CASGRNREQYF.

This clone came up once. This chain links TRBV4-1 with TRBJ2-7; D is undetermined. The germline CDR1 and CDR2 sequences are MGHRA and YSYEKL. This CDR3 has 16 amino acids. Trimming removed 1 base from V and 2 bases from J, with 15 bases in between. CDR3 DNA sequence: TGCGCCAGCAGCCAAGTTCCACCATTGGATACCTACGAGCAGTACTTC. Protein product: CASSQVPPLDTYEQYF.